Each of the 12 T cell receptor beta chains below was sequenced from the same sample in a study of early T cells in non-severe SARS-CoV-2 infection. Via MiXCR, TCRdb re-called the 5' RACE reads, giving one row per CDR3 protein. The sample shows tens of thousands of distinct CDR3 sequences, almost 5.5% of them seen only once. The sample consisted of whole blood, taken at baseline. Receptor source: an adult who was a healthcare worker with PCR-confirmed SARS-CoV-2 infection or an uninfected control (not recorded which).

This clonotype was found a few times. This chain uses TRBV13 with TRBJ2-7, with D perhaps matching TRBD2 (5 bases). The CDR3 has 14 residues. Germline V gene data show CDR1 as PRHDT and CDR2 as FYEKMQ (reference sequence). V was trimmed by 5 bases and J by 4 bases, leaving 15 bases between them. The DNA of the CDR3 is TGTGCCAGCAGCATGAGGGAAACTGTTTACGAGCAGTACTTC. This encodes CASSMRETVYEQYF. The complete variable domain, with remaining parts taken from reference TRBV13 and TRBJ2-7, reads AAGVIQSPRHLIKEKRETATLKCYPIPRHDTVYWYQQGPGQDPQFLISFYEKMQSDKGSIPDRFSAQQFSDYHSELNMSSLELGDSALYFCASSMRETVYEQYFGPGTRLTVT.

This clonotype occurred many times. The V and J genes are TRBV20-1 and TRBJ1-1, with D unresolved. The V gene lost 1 base and the J gene lost 6 bases, with 24 bases spanning the gap. The CDR3 is made up of 17 amino acids. Per the germline V gene, CDR1 is DFQATT and CDR2 is SNEGSKA (reference sequence). The DNA of the CDR3 is TGCAGTGCTAGAGTCATCGCCAATTACAAACAAGGGTCTGAAGCTTTCTTT. It codes for CSARVIANYKQGSEAFF.

This rearrangement joins TRBV7-3 to TRBJ2-1; D is unresolved. Germline-derived CDR1 and CDR2 are SGHTA and FQGTGA. The CDR3 contains 14 residues. Trimming took off 5 bases at V and 6 bases at J, with 14 bases between the two ends. In DNA, the CDR3 is TGTGCCAGCAGCCTCGGATGGACCGCCAATGAGCAGTTCTTC. Encoded protein: CASSLGWTANEQFF.

This clonotype turned up a few times. The chain recombines TRBV20-1 with TRBJ2-1; D gene uncertain. V was cut by 6 bases and J by 5 bases, with 8 bases left in between. Germline CDR1 is DFQATT and CDR2 is SNEGSKA (reference sequence). This CDR3 comprises 11 residues. CDR3 sequence: CSAIRNNEQFF. CDR3 coding DNA: TGCAGTGCCATCCGAAACAATGAGCAGTTCTTC.

V and J are TRBV3-1 and TRBJ1-3; D unclear. Trimming stripped 4 bases from V and 1 base from J, with 17 bases between. The CDR3 is 17 residues long. Germline V gene sequence: CDR1 LGHDT, CDR2 YNNKEL (reference sequence). CDR3: CASSPSSGDVSGNTIYF. The CDR3 DNA sequence: TGTGCCAGCAGCCCCTCCTCCGGGGATGTGTCTGGAAACACCATATATTTT.

This clonotype was seen repeatedly, ten times or more. V gene TRBV4-1 combines with J gene TRBJ1-5, with TRBD1 as a possible D gene (5 bases). Germline V gives CDR1 MGHRA, CDR2 YSYEKL. This CDR3 comprises 17 residues. The V end lost 0 bases, the J end lost 9 bases, and 21 bases lay between the germline ends. Here the CDR3 DNA reads TGCGCCAGCAGCCAAGATACGGGAAGGGGCCAAGAACGGCCCCAGCATTTT. This encodes CASSQDTGRGQERPQHF.

This clonotype was detected many times. The J gene is TRBJ2-1, the V gene TRBV25-1, with 8 bases aligning to TRBD1. V was pared by 4 bases and J by 2 bases, with 7 bases of the junction left unmatched. The germline gives CDR1 MGHDK, CDR2 SYGVNS. This CDR3 has 16 amino acids. CDR3 loop: CASSASGTGPYNEQFF. Written as DNA, the CDR3 is TGTGCCAGCAGTGCGTCAGGGACAGGCCCCTACAATGAGCAGTTCTTC.

This clonotype was observed a few times. The chain uses TRBV2 and TRBJ2-7; no clear D gene. The CDR3 covers 13 residues. Germline V gene sequence: CDR1 SNHLY, CDR2 FYNNEI. Between the trimmed V and J ends, which lost 5 bases and 7 bases, there was a span of 15 bases. The chain's CDR3 is CASSPGGFEEQYF. The CDR3 region has the DNA TGTGCCAGCAGTCCGGGCGGCTTTGAGGAGCAGTACTTC.

This clonotype has a handful of counts. V and J are TRBV7-3 and TRBJ2-1; perhaps TRBD2 as D (6 bases). This CDR3 is 16 amino acids long. CDR1 and CDR2 from the germline V gene are SGHTA and FQGTGA. Trimming took off 4 bases at V and 0 bases at J, with 13 bases between the two ends. CDR3 sequence (DNA): TGTGCCAGCAGCTCCACCCGGGAGAGCTCCTACAATGAGCAGTTCTTC. Its protein is CASSSTRESSYNEQFF.

This clonotype was counted between two and nine times. The CDR3 DNA reads as TGTGCCAGCAGCCCTGGCGCGGCTAGCGTCTCCTACGAGCAGTACTTC. This encodes CASSPGAASVSYEQYF. The chain links TRBV11-3 to TRBJ2-7, with a possible D match to TRBD2 (6 bases). CDR1 is SGHNT, CDR2 YENEEA, per germline. Trimming cost V 5 bases and J 0 bases, with 17 bases left between them. The CDR3 extends over 16 amino acids.

This clonotype appeared many times. The genes are TRBV2 and TRBJ2-2; tentatively, D is TRBD2 (5 bases). The CDR3 contains 14 residues. Germline CDR1 SNHLY, CDR2 FYNNEI. Trimming shortened V by 1 base and J by 4 bases, and 7 bases separated the two germline ends. In nucleotides, the CDR3 is TGTGCCAGCAGTGAAGTGCGGGCCACCGGGGAGCTGTTTTTT. It is translated as CASSEVRATGELFF.

The chain couples TRBV11-2 to TRBJ2-1; D is unresolved. The CDR3 runs to 17 residues. Trimming pared 0 bases from V and 4 bases from J, leaving 16 bases between. Germline V gene lookup returns CDR1 SGHAT and CDR2 FQNNGV. CDR3 sequence: CASSLDNISPGYNEQFF. The CDR3 DNA sequence: TGTGCCAGCAGCTTAGATAACATTAGCCCTGGTTACAATGAGCAGTTCTTC.